This T cell receptor (beta chain) was identified during a study of blood T cell repertoires in COVID-19. For the study at large: From the United States, Italy and Spain came samples of acute and convalescent COVID-19. Nucleic acid was either cDNA or gDNA, and it came from T cells, B-cell-depleted T cells, or PBMCs.

Grouping used clinical history reported by participants in a survey and questionnaire. Deletions cut 7 bases from V and 2 bases from J, with 11 bases between. The germline V gene encodes CDR1 MNHEY and CDR2 SVGAGI. CDR3 length: 13 amino acids. In the study's own analysis: Reference gene primer amplification gave estimated nucleated cell counts. TCRdb's table, derived via immunoSEQ multiplex PCR, lists solely in-frame clones and lacks some. That table gives V, J and clone size, and the DNA gave D and trimming. The profile shows 200,000 to 250,000 clones, approximately 80% of them singletons. Sequences were obtained from PBMCs or T cells enriched from blood (not recorded which). J is TRBJ1-2 and V is TRBV6-5; D is unresolved. This TCR was recovered from a man in his thirties or forties with acute COVID-19. The CDR3 is CASKDGMNYGYTF. CDR3 nucleotides: TGTGCCAGCAAGGACGGGATGAACTATGGCTACACCTTC.